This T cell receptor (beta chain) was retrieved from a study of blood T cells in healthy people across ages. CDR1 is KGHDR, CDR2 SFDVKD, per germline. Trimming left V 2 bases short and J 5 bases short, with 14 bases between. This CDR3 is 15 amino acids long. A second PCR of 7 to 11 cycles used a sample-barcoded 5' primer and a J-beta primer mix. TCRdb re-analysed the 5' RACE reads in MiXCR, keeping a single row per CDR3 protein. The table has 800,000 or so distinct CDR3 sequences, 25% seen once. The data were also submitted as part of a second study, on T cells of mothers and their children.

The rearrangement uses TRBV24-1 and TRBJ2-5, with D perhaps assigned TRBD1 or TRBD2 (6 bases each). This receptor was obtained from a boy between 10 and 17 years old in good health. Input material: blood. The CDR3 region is CATSDSERGEETQYF. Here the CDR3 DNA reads TGTGCCACCAGTGATTCCGAAAGGGGGGAGGAGACCCAGTACTTC.